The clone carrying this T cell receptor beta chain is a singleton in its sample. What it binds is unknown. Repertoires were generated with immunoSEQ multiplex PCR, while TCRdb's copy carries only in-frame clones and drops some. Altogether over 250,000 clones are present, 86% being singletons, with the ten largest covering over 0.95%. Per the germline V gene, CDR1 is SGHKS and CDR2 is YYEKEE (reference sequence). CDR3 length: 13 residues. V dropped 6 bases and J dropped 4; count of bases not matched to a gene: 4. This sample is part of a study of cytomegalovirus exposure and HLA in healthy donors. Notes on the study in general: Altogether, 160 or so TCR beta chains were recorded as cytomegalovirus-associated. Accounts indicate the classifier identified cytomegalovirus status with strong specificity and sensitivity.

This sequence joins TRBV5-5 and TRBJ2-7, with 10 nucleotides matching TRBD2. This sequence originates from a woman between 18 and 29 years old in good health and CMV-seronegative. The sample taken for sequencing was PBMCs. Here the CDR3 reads CASTRTSGYEQYF. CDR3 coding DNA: TGTGCCAGCACCCGGACTAGCGGTTACGAGCAGTACTTC.